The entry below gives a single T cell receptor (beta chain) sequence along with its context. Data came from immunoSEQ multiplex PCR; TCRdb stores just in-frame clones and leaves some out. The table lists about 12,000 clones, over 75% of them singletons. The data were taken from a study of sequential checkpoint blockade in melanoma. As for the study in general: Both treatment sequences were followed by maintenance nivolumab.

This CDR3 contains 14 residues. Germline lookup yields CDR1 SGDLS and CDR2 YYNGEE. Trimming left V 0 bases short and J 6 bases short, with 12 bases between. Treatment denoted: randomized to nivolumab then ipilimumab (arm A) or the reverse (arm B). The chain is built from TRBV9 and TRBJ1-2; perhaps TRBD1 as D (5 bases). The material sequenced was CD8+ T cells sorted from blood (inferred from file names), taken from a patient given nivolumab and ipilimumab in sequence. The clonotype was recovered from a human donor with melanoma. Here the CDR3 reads CASSVEGRRNGYTF. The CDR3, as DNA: TGTGCCAGCAGCGTAGAGGGGCGTCGGAATGGCTACACCTTC.